One and the same sample provided the 19 T cell receptor beta chains below, sequenced in a study of response to subunit inactivated influenza vaccine. One entry per CDR3 protein, called by TCRdb with MiXCR from the RT-PCR reads. There are roughly 500,000 distinct CDR3 sequences in the sample; roughly 27% occur only once, and around 1.8% lies in the top ten. This specimen was CD4+ T cells sorted from PBMCs, taken 5 to 6 days after vaccination. Receptors originate from a man aged 50-60 years who received an inactivated influenza vaccine.

This clonotype was counted a few times. A junction boundary mismatches the germline segment, possibly from a read error. The rearrangement links TRBV20-1 to TRBJ2-2; 7 nucleotides match TRBD2. From germline, CDR1 is DFQATT and CDR2 SNEGSKA (reference sequence). The CDR3 extends over 12 amino acids. For the CDR3, the DNA is TGCAGCGCTAGGGGAGGGTTCGGGGAGCTGTTTTTT. This translates into CSARGGFGELFF.

This clonotype was counted between two and nine times. The DNA of the CDR3 is TGCGCCAGCACGGCTAGCGGGGGGGCCTCCTACAATGAGCAGTTCTTC. Its translation: CASTASGGASYNEQFF. The gene calls are TRBV5-1 and TRBJ2-1; 12 nucleotides agree with TRBD2. V was clipped by 6 bases and J by 0 bases; unmatched bases: 4. This CDR3 has 16 amino acids. Germline CDR1 and CDR2: SGHRS and YFSETQ. The whole variable domain, remainder taken from reference TRBV5-1 and TRBJ2-1, is KAGVTQTPRYLIKTRGQQVTLSCSPISGHRSVSWYQQTPGQGLQFLFEYFSETQRNKGNFPGRFSGRQFSNSRSEMNVSTLELGDSALYLCASTASGGASYNEQFFGPGTRLTVL.

The V call is TRBV24-1, the J call TRBJ1-4; D is ambiguous. V dropped 3 bases and J dropped 10 bases, with 11 bases sitting between them. Germline CDR1 KGHDR, CDR2 SFDVKD. CDR3 size: 13 residues. CDR3 nucleotides: TGTGCCACCAGTGATCCAGGACGGGGAAAACTGTTTTTT. Translating gives CATSDPGRGKLFF.

Only a few counts were recorded for this clonotype. The gene calls are TRBV20-1 and TRBJ2-7, with TRBD2 identical over 13 bases. The CDR3 loop spans 19 amino acids. Germline V gene sequence: CDR1 DFQATT, CDR2 SNEGSKA (reference sequence). With 2 bases clipped from V and 4 bases from J, the junction kept 17 bases outside the gene matches. In DNA, the CDR3 is TGCAGTGCTAGAACTATCCCCCGGCGGACTAGCGGGAGTCGGTACGAGCAGTACTTC. As protein: CSARTIPRRTSGSRYEQYF.

The chain combines TRBV6-4 with TRBJ1-6, with 9 bases fitting TRBD1. CDR1 is MRHNA, CDR2 SNTAGT, per germline. The CDR3 contains 14 residues. The V segment lost 6 bases and the J segment 9 bases; nucleotides outside the gene matches: 6. The CDR3 protein is CASRGQGESSPLHF. For the CDR3, the DNA is TGTGCCAGCAGGGGACAGGGAGAAAGTTCACCCCTCCACTTT.

This clonotype has more than one count but fewer than ten. The chain has TRBV5-1 and TRBJ2-1; D is perhaps TRBD1 (6 bases). Germline assignment: CDR1 SGHRS and CDR2 YFSETQ. V was trimmed by 0 bases and J by 10 bases, leaving 11 bases between them. This CDR3 has 13 amino acids. CDR3 sequence reads: CASSLDIGGEQFF. The DNA of the CDR3 is TGCGCCAGCAGCTTGGATATAGGGGGAGAGCAGTTCTTC.

The sample holds a few counts of this clonotype. The V gene is TRBV20-1, the J gene TRBJ2-7; TRBD2 agrees at 9 bases. This CDR3 is built from 13 residues. Germline V CDR1 and CDR2: DFQATT, SNEGSKA (reference sequence). The CDR3 is CSGASGIDGEQYF. CDR3 nucleotides: TGCAGCGGGGCTAGCGGGATAGACGGCGAGCAGTACTTC.

A word on this clonotype: This may stem from a read error, because a much larger clone lies one nucleotide away. V is TRBV2 and J is TRBJ2-3; D may be TRBD1 (5 bases). This CDR3 is 16 amino acids long. CDR1 is SNHLY, CDR2 FYNNEI, per germline. The CDR3: CASSDIRGTFTETQYF. The CDR3 DNA is TGTGCCAGCAGTGATATAAGGGGCACCTTCACAGAGACGCAGTATTTT. The full variable domain, its missing parts supplied by reference TRBV2 and TRBJ2-3, is EPEVTQTPSHQVTQMGQEVILRCVPISNHLYFYWYRQILGQKVEFLVSFYNNEISEKSEIFDDQFSVERPDGSNFTLKIRSTKLEDSAMYFCASSDIRGTFTETQYFGPGTRLTVL.

This chain's CDR3 is CASSWDGSSGNTIYF. The DNA of the CDR3 is TGCGCCAGCAGCTGGGACGGCAGCTCTGGAAACACCATATATTTT. V and J are TRBV5-1 and TRBJ1-3, with a tentative D call TRBD1 (5 bases). The CDR3 length is 15 residues. Trimming cost V 3 bases and J 0 bases, with 10 bases left between them. Per germline, CDR1 SGHRS and CDR2 YFSETQ.

There are a few counts of this clonotype. This chain connects TRBV20-1 to TRBJ1-5; D is uncertain. The V end lost 0 bases, the J end lost 5 bases, and 11 bases lay between the germline ends. From germline, CDR1 is DFQATT and CDR2 SNEGSKA (reference sequence). CDR3 length: 14 residues. CDR3 residues: CSARDRQLHQPQHF. The CDR3 DNA reads as TGCAGTGCTAGAGATAGGCAGCTACATCAGCCCCAGCATTTT.

The chain combines TRBV10-3 with TRBJ1-2, with 9 bases fitting TRBD1. With V trimmed by 3 bases and J by 6 bases, 8 bases remained unmatched. Germline V gene lookup returns CDR1 ENHRY and CDR2 SYGVKD. The CDR3 length is 15 residues. The DNA of the CDR3 is TGTGCCATCAGTGACCATGGGACAGGGAGGGATGGCTACACCTTC. As protein: CAISDHGTGRDGYTF.

The chain uses TRBV5-1 and TRBJ2-5; the D is unclear. Germline V gives CDR1 SGHRS, CDR2 YFSETQ. Trimming took 5 bases from V and 3 from J, leaving 11 bases between them. The CDR3 runs to 13 residues. The CDR3 loop is CASRSGTEETQYF. The CDR3 coding sequence is TGCGCCAGCAGAAGTGGTACCGAAGAGACCCAGTACTTC.

The CDR3 bases are TGTGCCAGCAGCTTAGAGGGTATCACTGAAGCTTTCTTT. Its protein is CASSLEGITEAFF. V usage is TRBV7-9 and J usage is TRBJ1-1; D ambiguous. The length of the CDR3 is 13 residues. Germline CDR1 is SEHNR and CDR2 is FQNEAQ (reference sequence). The V end was cut by 1 base, the J end by 4 bases, with 7 bases between.

This clonotype was observed a few times. This sequence joins TRBV6-5 and TRBJ2-7, with D hard to call. V lost 2 bases and J 4 bases, leaving 9 bases between the germline ends. There are 13 residues in the CDR3. Germline V CDR1 and CDR2: MNHEY, SVGAGI. The CDR3 DNA follows: TGTGCCAGCAGTTACGCGAGAGGATACGAGCAGTACTTC. This encodes CASSYARGYEQYF.

This rearrangement joins TRBV20-1 to TRBJ2-1, with 9 bases aligning to TRBD2. Germline V gene lookup returns CDR1 DFQATT and CDR2 SNEGSKA (reference sequence). V lost 6 bases, J lost 7 bases, and 22 bases stayed unmatched. The CDR3 has 18 amino acids. Here the CDR3 reads CSATSGLALPLFGNEQFF. The CDR3 nucleotides read TGCAGTGCCACCTCGGGACTAGCCCTTCCTCTTTTCGGAAATGAGCAGTTCTTC.

This clonotype has only a few counts. The chain is built from TRBV2 and TRBJ2-7; D call uncertain. V lost 2 bases and J lost 9, with 8 bases in between. Germline lookup yields CDR1 SNHLY and CDR2 FYNNEI. The CDR3 is made up of 11 amino acids. CDR3 sequence: CASSEFRGQYF. CDR3 nucleotides: TGTGCCAGCAGTGAATTTCGAGGGCAGTACTTC.

The V call is TRBV11-2, the J call TRBJ2-2, with a possible D match to TRBD1 (6 bases). From germline, CDR1 is SGHAT and CDR2 FQNNGV. CDR3 length equals 15 residues. V was cut by 5 bases and J by 4 bases, with 14 bases left in between. CDR3 sequence: CASSKTGLGTGELFF. CDR3 DNA sequence: TGTGCCAGCAGCAAGACAGGCCTGGGCACCGGGGAGCTGTTTTTT. Complete variable domain (other parts from reference TRBV11-2 and TRBJ2-2): EAGVAQSPRYKIIEKRQSVAFWCNPISGHATLYWYQQILGQGPKLLIQFQNNGVVDDSQLPKDRFSAERLKGVDSTLKIQPAKLEDSAVYLCASSKTGLGTGELFFGEGSRLTVL.

This clonotype was counted a few times. The rearrangement links TRBV12-3 or TRBV12-4 to TRBJ2-2; weak D call: TRBD2 (6 bases). Trimming stripped 1 base from V and 3 bases from J, with 9 bases between. CDR3 size: 15 residues. In DNA form, the CDR3 reads TGTGCCAGCAGTTTAGGGAGGGGAGACACCGGGGAGCTGTTTTTT. Translation: CASSLGRGDTGELFF.

V usage is TRBV6-5 and J usage is TRBJ1-2; TRBD1 agrees at 7 bases. Germline CDR1 MNHEY, CDR2 SVGAGI. The CDR3 sequence is 13 residues long. V lost 4 bases and J lost 7; bases outside the gene matches: 6. The CDR3 sequence: CASSFGQVGGYTF. CDR3 nucleotides: TGTGCCAGCAGTTTTGGACAGGTCGGTGGCTACACCTTC.